This is a list of T cell receptor beta chains from one sample in a study of T cells after yellow fever vaccination. TCRdb re-called the 5' RACE reads through MiXCR, storing one row per CDR3 protein. Of about 350,000 distinct CDR3 sequences listed, 9.5% to 15% are singletons. The sequenced sample was CD4+ T cells sorted from PBMCs, obtained 15 days after the yellow fever booster vaccination. All receptors derive from a man in his late teens or twenties who received the YFV17D yellow fever vaccine. Each CDR3 is given with its conserved first and last residue. A D gene is named only where the DNA matches it firmly. Only part of the rows carry a size: once, few, many, or a class if the clone is expanded.

len: 14
abundance: few
j_gene: TRBJ1-5
d_gene: TRBD1
v_gene: TRBV12-3/TRBV12-4
CDR3nt: TGTGCCAGCAGTTCGACAGGGGGCATCCAGCCCCAGCATTTT
CDR3aa: CASSSTGGIQPQHF

len: 16
abundance: .
j_gene: TRBJ2-2
d_gene: .
v_gene: TRBV7-9
CDR3nt: TGTGCCAGCAGCTCGCCCTCAGGGACTAACACCGGGGAGCTGTTTTTT
CDR3aa: CASSSPSGTNTGELFF

len: 12
abundance: many
j_gene: TRBJ1-2
d_gene: .
v_gene: TRBV4-1
CDR3nt: TGCGCCAGCAGCCAAGTGGGCTATGGCTACACCTTC
CDR3aa: CASSQVGYGYTF

len: 16
abundance: .
j_gene: TRBJ2-1
d_gene: .
v_gene: TRBV7-3
CDR3nt: TGTGCCAGCAGCCCAGAGCGCCCCCGCTCCTACAATGAGCAGTTCTTC
CDR3aa: CASSPERPRSYNEQFF

len: 15
abundance: .
j_gene: TRBJ2-3
d_gene: .
v_gene: TRBV5-1
CDR3nt: TGCGCCAGCGGCCCCCGCGGGGAACCCACAGATACGCAGTATTTT
CDR3aa: CASGPRGEPTDTQYF

len: 15
abundance: .
j_gene: TRBJ2-7
d_gene: .
v_gene: TRBV5-4
CDR3nt: TGTGCCAGCAGCTTGTCACCGATAGTCTCCTACGAGCAGTACTTC
CDR3aa: CASSLSPIVSYEQYF

len: 13
abundance: many
j_gene: TRBJ2-2
d_gene: .
v_gene: TRBV12-5
CDR3nt: TGTGCTAGTGGTCTGTCGACGTACGGGGAGCTGTTTTTT
CDR3aa: CASGLSTYGELFF

len: 15
abundance: .
j_gene: TRBJ1-1
d_gene: .
v_gene: TRBV4-3
CDR3nt: TGCGCCAGCAGCCAAGAGTCGGAGGGAGTCACTGAAGCTTTCTTT
CDR3aa: CASSQESEGVTEAFF

len: 15
abundance: many
j_gene: TRBJ1-1
d_gene: .
v_gene: TRBV28
CDR3nt: TGTGCCAGCAATCCCGGGGGAGGGTTTCCCACTGAAGCTTTCTTT
CDR3aa: CASNPGGGFPTEAFF

len: 17
abundance: few
j_gene: TRBJ2-3
d_gene: .
v_gene: TRBV27
CDR3nt: TGTGCCAGCAGTTTATACCCACCTCGGCGGTACACAGATACGCAGTATTTT
CDR3aa: CASSLYPPRRYTDTQYF

len: 14
abundance: .
j_gene: TRBJ1-1
d_gene: .
v_gene: TRBV12-3/TRBV12-4
CDR3nt: TGTGCCAGCAGTTTAGGAGCCTTGAACACTGAAGCTTTCTTT
CDR3aa: CASSLGALNTEAFF

len: 12
abundance: .
j_gene: TRBJ1-1
d_gene: .
v_gene: TRBV20-1
CDR3nt: TGCAGTGCTAAACGTGGGGACACTGAAGCTTTCTTT
CDR3aa: CSAKRGDTEAFF

len: 15
abundance: few
j_gene: TRBJ1-1
d_gene: .
v_gene: TRBV3-1
CDR3nt: TGTGCCAGCAGCCAAGGGCGGGTTTTGAACACTGAAGCTTTCTTT
CDR3aa: CASSQGRVLNTEAFF

len: 14
abundance: .
j_gene: TRBJ2-1
d_gene: .
v_gene: TRBV5-1
CDR3nt: TGCGCCAGCAGCTCAGGGGCCTCAATGTTCGAGCAGTTCTTC
CDR3aa: CASSSGASMFEQFF

len: 12
abundance: .
j_gene: TRBJ1-4
d_gene: TRBD1
v_gene: TRBV29-1
CDR3nt: TGCAGCGGACAGGGGGCGAACGAAAAACTGTTTTTT
CDR3aa: CSGQGANEKLFF

len: 13
abundance: .
j_gene: TRBJ1-1
d_gene: .
v_gene: TRBV25-1
CDR3nt: TGTGCCAGCAGTGACAGGGTGAACACTGAAGCTTTCTTT
CDR3aa: CASSDRVNTEAFF

len: 13
abundance: .
j_gene: TRBJ1-5
d_gene: .
v_gene: TRBV25-1
CDR3nt: TGTGCCAGCAGGGGGACGGTCGATCAGCCCCAGCATTTT
CDR3aa: CASRGTVDQPQHF

len: 15
abundance: few
j_gene: TRBJ2-1
d_gene: TRBD2
v_gene: TRBV7-9
CDR3nt: TGTGCCAGCAGCTATTTAGCGGGGGGGCCAATCGAGCAGTTCTTC
CDR3aa: CASSYLAGGPIEQFF

len: 11
abundance: .
j_gene: TRBJ2-5
d_gene: .
v_gene: TRBV5-1
CDR3nt: TGCGCCAGCAGCGCCGGTCCGGCCCAGTACTTC
CDR3aa: CASSAGPAQYF

len: 14
abundance: .
j_gene: TRBJ2-7
d_gene: TRBD1
v_gene: TRBV28
CDR3nt: TGTGCCAGCAGTCCTCCCTTGGCACAGGGGTTAGCATACTTC
CDR3aa: CASSPPLAQGLAYF

len: 16
abundance: few
j_gene: TRBJ2-3
d_gene: .
v_gene: TRBV5-6
CDR3nt: TGTGCCAGCAGCTTGGGGGCGGGGTCTAGCACAGATACGCAGTATTTT
CDR3aa: CASSLGAGSSTDTQYF

len: 14
abundance: few
j_gene: TRBJ2-1
d_gene: TRBD2
v_gene: TRBV4-1
CDR3nt: TGCGCCAGCAAATCGGGACTAGCAGGCAATGAGCAGTTCTTC
CDR3aa: CASKSGLAGNEQFF

len: 14
abundance: many
j_gene: TRBJ2-7
d_gene: .
v_gene: TRBV18
CDR3nt: TGTGCCAGCTCACCCGACGTCGGCCCCTACGAGCAGTACTTC
CDR3aa: CASSPDVGPYEQYF

len: 13
abundance: many
j_gene: TRBJ2-3
d_gene: TRBD1
v_gene: TRBV2
CDR3nt: TGCGCCAGCAGCGGGGACAGGGCAGATACGCAGTATTTT
CDR3aa: CASSGDRADTQYF

len: 16
abundance: .
j_gene: TRBJ1-2
d_gene: .
v_gene: TRBV7-9
CDR3nt: TGTGCCAGCAGCTTACCCCTAGCAGGGCGGACCTATGGCTACACCTTC
CDR3aa: CASSLPLAGRTYGYTF

len: 14
abundance: few
j_gene: TRBJ1-1
d_gene: .
v_gene: TRBV12-3/TRBV12-4
CDR3nt: TGTGCCAGCAGTTTAACACTGAGTAACACTGAAGCTTTCTTT
CDR3aa: CASSLTLSNTEAFF

len: 15
abundance: .
j_gene: TRBJ1-4
d_gene: TRBD1
v_gene: TRBV25-1
CDR3nt: TGTGCCAGCAGTCGACCTGGGGACAGGGACGAAAAACTGTTTTTT
CDR3aa: CASSRPGDRDEKLFF

len: 14
abundance: .
j_gene: TRBJ1-5
d_gene: TRBD1
v_gene: TRBV25-1
CDR3nt: TGTGCCAGCAGTGACGGACAGGGGGTTCAGCCCCAGCATTTT
CDR3aa: CASSDGQGVQPQHF

len: 13
abundance: many
j_gene: TRBJ1-2
d_gene: .
v_gene: TRBV12-3/TRBV12-4
CDR3nt: TGTGCCAGCAGTCAGCAGGGCAACTATGGCTACACCTTC
CDR3aa: CASSQQGNYGYTF

len: 14
abundance: .
j_gene: TRBJ2-3
d_gene: .
v_gene: TRBV20-1
CDR3nt: TGCAGTGCTAGGCCGGCGGCTAGCACAGATACGCAGTATTTT
CDR3aa: CSARPAASTDTQYF

len: 17
abundance: .
j_gene: TRBJ2-3
d_gene: .
v_gene: TRBV20-1
CDR3nt: TGCAGTGCCAGGATGGGGGCCTTCAGTGCTAGCACAGATACGCAGTATTTT
CDR3aa: CSARMGAFSASTDTQYF

len: 12
abundance: few
j_gene: TRBJ1-1
d_gene: .
v_gene: TRBV18
CDR3nt: TGTGCCAGCTCACTCGGGGTAGCTGAAGCTTTCTTT
CDR3aa: CASSLGVAEAFF

len: 14
abundance: .
j_gene: TRBJ2-5
d_gene: TRBD2
v_gene: TRBV6-2/TRBV6-3
CDR3nt: TGTGCCAGCAGTTACGGCGGACTAGTCGAGACCCAGTACTTC
CDR3aa: CASSYGGLVETQYF

len: 15
abundance: few
j_gene: TRBJ2-1
d_gene: TRBD1
v_gene: TRBV6-2/TRBV6-3
CDR3nt: TGTGCCAGCAGTTACAGGACAGGGATTGGCAATGAGCAGTTCTTC
CDR3aa: CASSYRTGIGNEQFF

len: 16
abundance: .
j_gene: TRBJ2-3
d_gene: TRBD1
v_gene: TRBV25-1
CDR3nt: TGTGCCAGCAGTGACGGACAGGGTCCCGGTCGGGATACGCAGTATTTT
CDR3aa: CASSDGQGPGRDTQYF

len: 13
abundance: many
j_gene: TRBJ1-5
d_gene: .
v_gene: TRBV4-3
CDR3nt: TGCGCCAGCAGCCAAGATCGAGATCAGCCCCAGCATTTT
CDR3aa: CASSQDRDQPQHF

len: 13
abundance: many
j_gene: TRBJ2-5
d_gene: .
v_gene: TRBV18
CDR3nt: TGTGCCAGCTCACCGACAGGCCAAGAGACCCAGTACTTC
CDR3aa: CASSPTGQETQYF

len: 15
abundance: .
j_gene: TRBJ2-3
d_gene: TRBD2
v_gene: TRBV3-1
CDR3nt: TGTGCCAGCAGCCGCCTCGGCGGGGGAGCAGGTTCGCAGTATTTT
CDR3aa: CASSRLGGGAGSQYF

len: 15
abundance: .
j_gene: TRBJ2-3
d_gene: .
v_gene: TRBV7-9
CDR3nt: TGTGCCAGCAGCTTGTTCCCGGCCAGCACAGATACGCAGTATTTT
CDR3aa: CASSLFPASTDTQYF

len: 17
abundance: few
j_gene: TRBJ1-2
d_gene: .
v_gene: TRBV6-6
CDR3nt: TGTGCCAGCAGTTACTCTGGCAGCTTTCCATCCTACTATGGCTACACCTTC
CDR3aa: CASSYSGSFPSYYGYTF

len: 15
abundance: many
j_gene: TRBJ2-4
d_gene: .
v_gene: TRBV12-3/TRBV12-4
CDR3nt: TGTGCCAGCAGTTTATTAGGTGGTGGCGGGAACATTCAGTACTTC
CDR3aa: CASSLLGGGGNIQYF

len: 17
abundance: .
j_gene: TRBJ2-3
d_gene: .
v_gene: TRBV15
CDR3nt: TGTGCCACCAGCAGAGCCGGGGACTTTCTCCCCACAGATACGCAGTATTTT
CDR3aa: CATSRAGDFLPTDTQYF

len: 15
abundance: many
j_gene: TRBJ2-7
d_gene: .
v_gene: TRBV21-1
CDR3nt: TGTGCCAGCATCCCAGGGGCAGGTCCCACCTACGAGCAGTACTTC
CDR3aa: CASIPGAGPTYEQYF

len: 13
abundance: few
j_gene: TRBJ1-2
d_gene: .
v_gene: TRBV7-2
CDR3nt: TGTGCCAGCAGCTTATCCGGATCGTATGGCTACACCTTC
CDR3aa: CASSLSGSYGYTF

len: 14
abundance: few
j_gene: TRBJ1-5
d_gene: .
v_gene: TRBV12-3/TRBV12-4
CDR3nt: TGTGCCAGCAGTCCCCTCCTTGGCAATCAGCCCCAGCATTTT
CDR3aa: CASSPLLGNQPQHF

len: 16
abundance: few
j_gene: TRBJ2-4
d_gene: .
v_gene: TRBV7-2
CDR3nt: TGTGCCAGCAGCTTGGTGTCCCAGATAGCCAAAAACATTCAGTACTTC
CDR3aa: CASSLVSQIAKNIQYF

len: 14
abundance: few
j_gene: TRBJ2-2
d_gene: .
v_gene: TRBV24-1
CDR3nt: TGTGCCACCAGTGAGGATAGGGGAACACCGCAGCTGTTTTTT
CDR3aa: CATSEDRGTPQLFF

len: 15
abundance: .
j_gene: TRBJ2-7
d_gene: TRBD2
v_gene: TRBV30
CDR3nt: TGTGCCTGGAAACGGAAGATAGCGGGGCCTTACGAGCAGTACTTC
CDR3aa: CAWKRKIAGPYEQYF

len: 11
abundance: few
j_gene: TRBJ1-2
d_gene: .
v_gene: TRBV5-1
CDR3nt: TGCGCCAGCAGCTTGGAGGGTGGCTACACCTTC
CDR3aa: CASSLEGGYTF